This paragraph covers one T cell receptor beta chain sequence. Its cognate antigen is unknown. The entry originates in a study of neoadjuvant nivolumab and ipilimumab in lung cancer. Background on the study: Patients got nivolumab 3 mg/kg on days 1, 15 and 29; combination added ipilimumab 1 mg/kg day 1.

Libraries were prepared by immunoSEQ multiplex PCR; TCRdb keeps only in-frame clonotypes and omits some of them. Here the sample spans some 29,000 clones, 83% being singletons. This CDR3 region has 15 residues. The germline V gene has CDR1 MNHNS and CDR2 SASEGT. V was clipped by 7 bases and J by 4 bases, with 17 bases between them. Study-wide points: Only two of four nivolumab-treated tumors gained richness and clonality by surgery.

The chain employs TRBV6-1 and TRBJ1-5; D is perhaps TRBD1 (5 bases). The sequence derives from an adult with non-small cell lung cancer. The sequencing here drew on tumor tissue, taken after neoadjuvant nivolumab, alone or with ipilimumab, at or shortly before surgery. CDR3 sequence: CASNLRRGTNQPQHF. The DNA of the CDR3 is TGTGCCAGCAATTTGAGAAGGGGAACAAATCAGCCCCAGCATTTT.